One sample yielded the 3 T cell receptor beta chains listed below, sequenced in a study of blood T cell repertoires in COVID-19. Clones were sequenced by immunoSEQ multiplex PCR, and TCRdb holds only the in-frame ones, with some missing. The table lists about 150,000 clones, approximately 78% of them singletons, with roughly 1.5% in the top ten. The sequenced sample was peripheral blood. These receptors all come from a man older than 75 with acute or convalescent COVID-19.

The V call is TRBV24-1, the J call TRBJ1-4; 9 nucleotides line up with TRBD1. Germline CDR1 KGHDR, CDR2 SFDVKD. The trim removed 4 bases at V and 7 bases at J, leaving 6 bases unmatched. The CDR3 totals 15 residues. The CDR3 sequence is CATSDNRGPGEKLFF. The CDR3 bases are TGTGCCACCAGTGACAACAGGGGGCCAGGTGAAAAACTGTTTTTT.

CDR3 coding DNA: TGTGCCAGCAGTGACAGTTACATTCAGTACTTC. Translating gives CASSDSYIQYF. This rearrangement joins TRBV28 to TRBJ2-4; D is perhaps TRBD1 (5 bases). Trimming took 5 bases from V and 8 from J, leaving 7 bases between them. Germline lookup yields CDR1 MDHEN and CDR2 SYDVKM. The CDR3 consists of 11 residues.

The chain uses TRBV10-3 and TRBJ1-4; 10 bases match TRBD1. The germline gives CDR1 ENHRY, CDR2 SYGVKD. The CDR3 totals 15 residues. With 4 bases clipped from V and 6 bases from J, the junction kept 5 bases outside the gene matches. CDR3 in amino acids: CAISAAGTGDEKLFF. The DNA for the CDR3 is TGTGCCATCAGTGCGGCCGGGACAGGGGATGAAAAACTGTTTTTT.